This is a list of T cell receptor beta chains from one sample in a study of cytomegalovirus exposure and HLA in healthy donors. The assay was immunoSEQ multiplex PCR, and TCRdb's table has in-frame clones only and misses some. The sample includes under 150,000 clones, 65% to 85% of them seen just once. The source material was PBMCs. These receptors all come from a man in his forties or fifties in good health and CMV-seronegative. Each CDR3 is given with its conserved first and last residue. A D gene is named only where the DNA matches it firmly. Not all rows give a size; the values are once, few, many and, for expanded clones, a class.

J gene,V gene,clone size,D gene,CDR3 DNA,CDR3 protein
TRBJ2-1,TRBV25-1,NA,NA,TGTGCCAGCAGGGAGGGGGGGAGCTCCTACAATGAGCAGTTCTTC,CASREGGSSYNEQFF
TRBJ2-3,TRBV5-4,few,TRBD2,TGTGCCAGCAGCCCTGACGCGGGGGGGCCGACAGATACGCAGTATTTT,CASSPDAGGPTDTQYF
TRBJ1-3,TRBV28,NA,NA,TGTGCCAGCCAGCGTACCGTCTCTGGAAACACCATATATTTT,CASQRTVSGNTIYF
TRBJ1-4,TRBV25-1,NA,NA,TGTGCCAGCAGTGCTCGGGGTGCAACTAATGAAAAACTGTTTTTT,CASSARGATNEKLFF
TRBJ2-2,TRBV5-1,NA,TRBD2,TGCGCCAGCAGCTTACCCAGCGGGAGGGCCCTCGGCACCGGGGAGCTGTTTTTT,CASSLPSGRALGTGELFF
TRBJ2-6,TRBV28,NA,NA,TGTGCCAGCGATAGCTCTGGGGCCAACGTCCTGACTTTC,CASDSSGANVLTF
TRBJ2-2,TRBV27,once,TRBD1,TGTGCCAGCAGTCGGGGACAGGGGTACGGGGAGCTGTTTTTT,CASSRGQGYGELFF
TRBJ2-5,TRBV7-9,NA,TRBD1,TGTGCCAGCAGCCCTTTATACAGGGGGCGATGGAGGCAAGAGACCCAGTACTTC,CASSPLYRGRWRQETQYF
TRBJ1-2,TRBV2,NA,NA,TGTGCCAGCAACGAGGAGAAAGGGGCTAACTATGGCTACACCTTC,CASNEEKGANYGYTF
TRBJ1-2,TRBV19,NA,NA,TGTGCCAGTAGCGGAGACAGGCGAAATGCTAACTATGGCTACACCTTC,CASSGDRRNANYGYTF
TRBJ2-7,TRBV6-5,NA,TRBD1,TGTGCCAGCAGGCCGGGACAGGGCGCAGAGCAGTACTTC,CASRPGQGAEQYF
TRBJ2-7,TRBV30,NA,NA,TGTGCCTGGAGTGTAGGGGGGGCCCACGAGCAGTACTTC,CAWSVGGAHEQYF
TRBJ2-1,TRBV18,few,TRBD2,TGTGCCAGCTCACCCCCTGGAGTAGCGGGAGGGGCGGGGTATGAGCAGTTCTTC,CASSPPGVAGGAGYEQFF
TRBJ2-5,TRBV12-5,NA,TRBD1,TGTGCTAGTGGTTCGGAACCGGGACAGACACAAGAGACCCAGTACTTC,CASGSEPGQTQETQYF
TRBJ1-1,TRBV18,NA,NA,TGTGCCAGCCGTCCCGGGGGGGCAGGGACTGAAGCTTTCTTT,CASRPGGAGTEAFF
TRBJ2-3,TRBV7-9,NA,TRBD1,TGTGCCAGCAGCTTCCGTGGGACAGGGACGGATACGCAGTATTTT,CASSFRGTGTDTQYF
TRBJ1-2,TRBV29-1,NA,TRBD1,TGCAGCGTTGACGGGGAACAGGGGAATGGCTACACCTTC,CSVDGEQGNGYTF
TRBJ1-2,TRBV19,few,NA,TGTGCCAGTAGTTCCCCGCCGGATGGCTACACCTTC,CASSSPPDGYTF
TRBJ1-1,TRBV14,few,NA,TGTGCCAGCAGCCAAGTGGGGTTAGATCGGGGCACTGAAGCTTTCTTT,CASSQVGLDRGTEAFF
TRBJ2-3,TRBV10-2,NA,NA,TGCGCCAGCAGTGAGTCGTTTGCGAGGGTCGGATATAACACAGATACGCAGTATTTT,CASSESFARVGYNTDTQYF
TRBJ2-7,TRBV5-1,NA,TRBD2,TGCGCCAGCAGCTTGTACCCTAGCGGGGGTTACAGCTCCTACGAGCAGTACTTC,CASSLYPSGGYSSYEQYF
TRBJ1-2,TRBV2,NA,NA,TGTGCCAGCAACAGCAGGGGTAATCCTAACTATGGCTACACCTTC,CASNSRGNPNYGYTF
TRBJ2-5,TRBV28,NA,NA,TGTGCCAGCAGTACCCTGGACAGCATGCAAGAGACCCAGTACTTC,CASSTLDSMQETQYF
TRBJ1-4,TRBV5-1,NA,TRBD1,TGCGCCAGCAGCCCCAACAGGGGGGGAAATGAAAAACTGTTTTTT,CASSPNRGGNEKLFF
TRBJ2-5,TRBV27,NA,TRBD1,TGTGCCAGCAGTTTATCAACAGGGGTTGAAGCCAGAGAGACCCAGTACTTC,CASSLSTGVEARETQYF
TRBJ1-3,TRBV19,once,NA,TGTGCCAGCAAACCCGGACAGCCGAGCTCTGGAAACACCATATATTTT,CASKPGQPSSGNTIYF
TRBJ1-1,TRBV18,NA,NA,TGTGCCAGCTCAGAACCAGTGACACCTCCGATCGTGAACACTGAAGCTTTCTTT,CASSEPVTPPIVNTEAFF
TRBJ1-5,TRBV6-1,NA,TRBD1,TGTGCCAGCAGTGGGACAGGGCTCAATCAGCCCCAGCATTTT,CASSGTGLNQPQHF
TRBJ2-1,TRBV6-5,once,NA,TGTGCCAGCAGTTACTCCGCCTACGGGGAGCAGTTCTTC,CASSYSAYGEQFF
TRBJ2-5,TRBV2,once,NA,TGTGCCATTAGGGGGGGCCAAGAGACCCAGTACTTC,CAIRGGQETQYF
TRBJ1-2,TRBV5-6,NA,NA,TGTGCCAGCAGCTTTTCGTCGGAGGGGGGCTACACCTTC,CASSFSSEGGYTF
TRBJ1-1,TRBV6-5,NA,NA,TGTGCCAGCAGTTACAACAGGGTGGTCGCTGAAGCTTTCTTT,CASSYNRVVAEAFF
TRBJ2-7,TRBV30,NA,TRBD2,TGTGCCTGGAGCCCCTCCCGGACTAGCGGGAACTACGAGCAGTACTTC,CAWSPSRTSGNYEQYF
TRBJ2-2,TRBV19,NA,TRBD2,TGTGCCAGTACCTCCGGGACTAGCGGGAGACCCGGGGAGCTGTTTTTT,CASTSGTSGRPGELFF
TRBJ1-5,TRBV2,NA,NA,TGTGCCAGCAGTGCACAGGGTGGACAGCCCCAGCATTTT,CASSAQGGQPQHF
TRBJ1-2,TRBV30,NA,NA,TGTGCCTCCTCTAGGGGGGGACGGGATGGCTACACCTTC,CASSRGGRDGYTF
TRBJ1-2,TRBV28,NA,NA,TGTGCCAGCAGGGGCACAGGCCGCCTCTATGGCTACACCTTC,CASRGTGRLYGYTF
TRBJ2-3,TRBV29-1,NA,NA,TGCAGCGTTGAAGGTTTGGGACACCTTCGCACAGATACGCAGTATTTT,CSVEGLGHLRTDTQYF
TRBJ1-1,TRBV19,NA,NA,TGTGCCAGTAGTATGTTACAGCCGACTGAAGCTTTCTTT,CASSMLQPTEAFF
TRBJ1-1,TRBV6-5,few,NA,TGTGCCAGCAATTCTGGTGACAGAATGAACACTGAAGCTTTCTTT,CASNSGDRMNTEAFF
TRBJ1-5,TRBV19,NA,NA,TGTGCCAGTAGTACCCCGATGTGGTCGGATCAGCCCCAGCATTTT,CASSTPMWSDQPQHF
TRBJ2-3,TRBV5-1,NA,NA,TGCGCCAGCAGCTCAGGGATCGGCACAGATACGCAGTATTTT,CASSSGIGTDTQYF
TRBJ2-7,TRBV7-9,once,TRBD2,TGTGCCAGCAGAGCAGGGCGGGAGGGGTACGAGCAGTACTTC,CASRAGREGYEQYF
TRBJ1-1,TRBV19,once,TRBD1,TGTGCCAGTAGTACAATTACAGGGGCGCTCGCTGAAGCTTTCTTT,CASSTITGALAEAFF
TRBJ1-5,TRBV27,NA,TRBD1,TGTGCCAGCAGTCACCGGGGACAGGGACTTTATCAGCCCCAGCATTTT,CASSHRGQGLYQPQHF
TRBJ2-5,TRBV2,NA,NA,TGCGCCAGCAGTGAGGGGCCTCAAGAGACCCAGTACTTC,CASSEGPQETQYF
TRBJ2-2,TRBV18,NA,NA,TGTGCCAGCTCACCACCGTCTAGCCGGACCAGGGAGCTGTTTTTT,CASSPPSSRTRELFF
TRBJ2-7,TRBV29-1,NA,NA,TGCAGCGTTAGGGGGGAGACAGGGAGATCCTACGAGCAGTACTTC,CSVRGETGRSYEQYF
TRBJ1-2,TRBV29-1,NA,NA,TGCAGCGTTGAATTTCCGGGAGGTGAAATCTATGGCTACACCTTC,CSVEFPGGEIYGYTF
TRBJ2-5,TRBV4-1,once,NA,TGCGCCAGCAGCCAAGAGAGGTTACAAGAGACCCAGTACTTC,CASSQERLQETQYF
TRBJ1-2,TRBV27,NA,NA,TGTGCCAGCAGTACCTCCCGGACAGACTATGGCTACACCTTC,CASSTSRTDYGYTF
TRBJ2-7,TRBV30,NA,TRBD2,TGTGCCTGTCTCAAAGGGGCTAGCGGGACCTACGAGCAGTACTTC,CACLKGASGTYEQYF
TRBJ1-2,TRBV5-1,NA,NA,TGCGCCAGCACCGCAGAGGGCTATGGCTACACCTTC,CASTAEGYGYTF
TRBJ1-4,TRBV9,NA,NA,TGTGCCAGCAGCGTAGGCGGGGGACGGGAAAAACTGTTTTTT,CASSVGGGREKLFF
TRBJ1-1,TRBV7-2,NA,TRBD1,TGTGCCAGCAGCACGGGGACAGGGCGGTTACGAGCTTTCTTT,CASSTGTGRLRAFF